The 10 T cell receptor beta chains below come from one sample, sequenced in a study of T cells in women clearing cervical HPV infection. Data came from immunoSEQ multiplex PCR; TCRdb stores just in-frame clones and leaves some out. Found here are about 15,000 clones; the top ten clones hold around 8%. Sequenced: blood buffy coat. All receptors come from a woman aged 18-69 years with a cervical HPV16 infection that either progressed to CIN3+ or cleared (not recorded which).

The sequenced part of the CDR3 DNA is TGCGCCAGCAGCTTGGGTAGCGGGGGGGCCTCGGAGACG. This codes for CASSLGSGGASET. The complete CDR3 sequence is CASSLGSGGASETQYF. The chain carries TRBV5-1 and TRBJ2-3; TRBD2 matches at 11 bases. Sequencing ends 3 residues short of the CDR3 end; the germline J gene provides the rest. Looked up from germline, CDR1 is SGHRS and CDR2 is YFSETQ. The CDR3 totals 16 residues.

About this clone: The read comes to an end 3 residues before the CDR3 does, leaving the germline J gene to fill in the end. The chain employs TRBV11-3 and TRBJ2-7; no reliable D call. Germline CDR1 reads SGHNT; CDR2 reads YENEEA. This CDR3 has 13 amino acids. V was trimmed by 4 bases and J by 1 base, leaving 8 bases between them. Incomplete CDR3 DNA: TGTGCCAGCAGCTCCCCTTTTTCCTACGAG. Translation: CASSSPFSYE. The complete CDR3 sequence is CASSSPFSYEQYF.

As for this clone: The sequenced fragment ends 3 residues before the CDR3 boundary, so the rest is inferred from the germline J gene. The chain combines TRBV7-9 with TRBJ2-7; a weak D match, TRBD2 (7 bases). V was pared by 3 bases and J by 5 bases, with 14 bases between. CDR1 and CDR2 from the germline V gene are SEHNR and FQNEAQ (reference sequence). The CDR3 contains 14 residues. Incomplete CDR3 DNA: TGTGCCAGCAGCTTTGGGGGGGCTGTTGACGAG. Translating gives CASSFGGAVDE. The entire CDR3 sequence reads CASSFGGAVDEQYF.

For this clone: The sequenced fragment ends 3 residues before the CDR3 boundary, so the rest is inferred from the germline J gene. The V and J genes are TRBV2 and TRBJ1-4, with no clear D. Per germline, CDR1 SNHLY and CDR2 FYNNEI. The CDR3 is made up of 14 amino acids. Trimming cost V 8 bases and J 5 bases, with 15 bases left between them. The CDR3: CASSVEGRNEKLFF. The covered CDR3 bases are TGTGCCAGCTCCGTCGAGGGTAGGAATGAAAAA.

Regarding this clone: From the germline J gene comes the end of the CDR3, since the read stops 3 residues before it. The chain recombines TRBV28 with TRBJ2-5; 13 bases align to TRBD2. Trimming took 6 bases from V and 7 from J; bases not matched to a gene: 8. The CDR3 runs to 15 residues. In germline, CDR1 is MDHEN, CDR2 SYDVKM. The chain's CDR3 is CASRAGLAGLGTQYF. The CDR3 bases that were read are TGTGCCAGCAGGGCGGGACTAGCGGGACTGGGGACC. Variable domain in full (rest from reference TRBV28 and TRBJ2-5): DVKVTQSSRYLVKRTGEKVFLECVQDMDHENMFWYRQDPGLGLRLIYFSYDVKMKEKGDIPEGYSVSREKKERFSLILESASTNQTSMYLCASRAGLAGLGTQYFGPGTRLLVL.

For this clone: Coverage ceases 3 residues before the CDR3 finishes, and the germline J gene fills in the end. V is TRBV20-1 and J is TRBJ2-5; TRBD2 matches at 9 bases. This CDR3 is 17 amino acids long. The V gene's germline CDR1 is DFQATT and CDR2 SNEGSKA (reference sequence). The ends lost 0 bases at V and 5 bases at J; junction bases unmatched: 13. The CDR3 reads CSARDLGAGGGQETQYF. The part of the CDR3 DNA that was read is TGCAGTGCTAGAGATCTCGGCGCGGGAGGGGGACAGGAGACC.

Concerning this clone itself: The read ends 3 residues before the CDR3 terminus; that terminus is restored from the germline J gene. The chain couples TRBV2 to TRBJ2-1; TRBD2 aligns across 10 bases. The CDR3 is 19 amino acids. Germline CDR1 SNHLY, CDR2 FYNNEI. The ends lost 4 bases at V and 4 bases at J; junction bases unmatched: 16. Partial CDR3 DNA: TGTGCCAGCAGTGTTCGTCTAGCGGGGGCCCCACTAACTTACAATGAG. Translated: CASSVRLAGAPLTYNE. The complete CDR3 sequence is CASSVRLAGAPLTYNEQFF.

On this clone: The read falls 3 residues short of the CDR3 end, and the missing part is taken from the germline J gene. The chain employs TRBV27 and TRBJ2-1; 8 bases are shared with TRBD1. V trimming: 6 bases; J trimming: 6 bases; junction bases outside the gene matches: 7. The CDR3 runs to 14 residues. The germline CDR1 and CDR2 sequences are MNHEY and SMNVEV (reference sequence). CDR3 bases read: TGTGCCAGCAGCCCAGCAGGGGGCCGCAATGAG. Its protein product is CASSPAGGRNE. The full CDR3 reads CASSPAGGRNEQFF.

A remark on this clone: The read terminates 3 residues before the CDR3 end, so the remaining end is supplied by the germline J gene. The chain carries TRBV5-1 and TRBJ2-1, with 9 bases aligning to TRBD1. Trimming cost V 4 bases and J 9 bases; bases outside gene matches: 11. Germline V lookup: CDR1 SGHRS, CDR2 YFSETQ. There are 15 residues in the CDR3. The covered CDR3 bases are TGCGCCAGCAGCAGACGGACAGGGGAGGGGGGTGAG. This codes for CASSRRTGEGGE. From start to end, the CDR3 is CASSRRTGEGGEQFF.

With regard to this clone: The read terminates 3 residues before the CDR3 end, so the remaining end is supplied by the germline J gene. The chain uses TRBV20-1 and TRBJ1-5; 7 positions agree with TRBD1. The CDR3 consists of 15 residues. V was clipped by 6 bases and J by 2 bases; unmatched bases: 10. Germline V gives CDR1 DFQATT, CDR2 SNEGSKA (reference sequence). CDR3 bases read: TGCAGTGCGAGACAGGGATCGGTTCGCAATCAGCCC. Its protein is CSARQGSVRNQP. The whole CDR3 protein reads CSARQGSVRNQPQHF.